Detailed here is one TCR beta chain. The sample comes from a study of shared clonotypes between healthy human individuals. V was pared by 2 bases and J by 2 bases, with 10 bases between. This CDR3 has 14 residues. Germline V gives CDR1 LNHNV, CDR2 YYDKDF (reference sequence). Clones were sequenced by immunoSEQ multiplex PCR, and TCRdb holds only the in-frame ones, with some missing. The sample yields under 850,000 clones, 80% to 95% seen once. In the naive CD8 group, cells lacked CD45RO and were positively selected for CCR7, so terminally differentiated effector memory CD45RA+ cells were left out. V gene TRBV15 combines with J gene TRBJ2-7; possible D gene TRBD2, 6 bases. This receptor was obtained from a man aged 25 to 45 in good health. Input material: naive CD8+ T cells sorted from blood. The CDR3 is CATSRTGRAYEQYF. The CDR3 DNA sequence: TGTGCCACCAGCAGAACCGGGAGAGCCTACGAGCAGTACTTC.